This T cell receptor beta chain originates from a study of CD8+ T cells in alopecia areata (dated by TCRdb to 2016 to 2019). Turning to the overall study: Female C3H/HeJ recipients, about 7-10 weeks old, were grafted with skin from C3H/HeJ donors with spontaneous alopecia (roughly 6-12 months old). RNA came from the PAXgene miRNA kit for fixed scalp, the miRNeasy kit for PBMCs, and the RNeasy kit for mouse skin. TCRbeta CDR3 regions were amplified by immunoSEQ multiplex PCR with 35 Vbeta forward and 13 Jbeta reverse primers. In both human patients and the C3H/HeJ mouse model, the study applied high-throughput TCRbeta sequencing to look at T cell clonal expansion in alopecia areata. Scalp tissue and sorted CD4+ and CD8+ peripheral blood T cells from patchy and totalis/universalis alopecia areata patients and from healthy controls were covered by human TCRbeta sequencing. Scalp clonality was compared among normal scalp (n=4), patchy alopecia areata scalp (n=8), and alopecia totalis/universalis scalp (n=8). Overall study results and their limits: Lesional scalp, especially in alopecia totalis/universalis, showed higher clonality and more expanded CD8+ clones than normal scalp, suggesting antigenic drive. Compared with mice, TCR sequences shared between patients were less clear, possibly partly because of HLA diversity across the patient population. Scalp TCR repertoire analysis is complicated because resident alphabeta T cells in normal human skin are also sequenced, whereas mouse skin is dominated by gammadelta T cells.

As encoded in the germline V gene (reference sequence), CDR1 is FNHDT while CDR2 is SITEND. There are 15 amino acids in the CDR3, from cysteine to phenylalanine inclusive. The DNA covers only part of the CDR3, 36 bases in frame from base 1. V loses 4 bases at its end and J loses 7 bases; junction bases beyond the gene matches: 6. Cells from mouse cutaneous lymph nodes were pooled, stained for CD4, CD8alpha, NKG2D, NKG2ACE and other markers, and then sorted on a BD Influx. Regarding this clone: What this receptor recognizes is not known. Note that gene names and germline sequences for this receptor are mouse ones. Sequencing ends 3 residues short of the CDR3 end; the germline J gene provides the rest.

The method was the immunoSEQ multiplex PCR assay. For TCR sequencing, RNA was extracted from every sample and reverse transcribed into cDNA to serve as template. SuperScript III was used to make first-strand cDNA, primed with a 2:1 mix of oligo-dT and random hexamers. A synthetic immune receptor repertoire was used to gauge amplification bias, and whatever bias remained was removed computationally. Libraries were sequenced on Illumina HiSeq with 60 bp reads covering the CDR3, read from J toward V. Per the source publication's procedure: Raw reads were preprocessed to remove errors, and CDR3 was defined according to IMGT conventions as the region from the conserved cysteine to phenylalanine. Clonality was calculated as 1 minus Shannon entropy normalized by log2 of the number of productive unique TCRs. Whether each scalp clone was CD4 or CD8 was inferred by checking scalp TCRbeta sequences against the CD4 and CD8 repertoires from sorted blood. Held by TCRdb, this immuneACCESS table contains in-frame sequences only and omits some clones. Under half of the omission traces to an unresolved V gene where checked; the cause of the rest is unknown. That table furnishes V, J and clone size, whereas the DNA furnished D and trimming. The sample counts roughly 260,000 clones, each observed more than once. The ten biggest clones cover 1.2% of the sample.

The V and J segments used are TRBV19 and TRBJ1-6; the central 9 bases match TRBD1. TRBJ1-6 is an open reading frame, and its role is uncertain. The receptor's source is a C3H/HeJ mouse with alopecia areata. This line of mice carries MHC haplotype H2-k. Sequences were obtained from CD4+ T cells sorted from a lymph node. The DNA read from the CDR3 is TGTGCCAGCAGTTGGGGACAGGGAAAGAATTCGCCC. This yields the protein CASSWGQGKNSP. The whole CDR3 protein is CASSWGQGKNSPLYF.